The entry that follows covers one T cell receptor (beta chain) sequence. CDR1 is SGHDN and CDR2 is FVKESK in the germline V gene. The CDR3 consists of 19 residues. Trimming took 0 bases from V and 0 from J, leaving 18 bases between them. The data stem from a study of technical replicates of blood from a few donors. Generated by immunoSEQ multiplex PCR, the TCRdb table keeps only in-frame clones and is missing some. There are some 74,000 clones in the sample; 80% to 95% occur only once, and over 0.35% lies in the top ten. The genes are TRBV14 and TRBJ1-5, with D perhaps TRBD1 (6 bases). The sequenced sample consisted of T cells isolated from PBMCs. This TCR was recovered from a human donor in good health. The CDR3 sequence is CASSQEGTRALYSNQPQHF. CDR3 sequence (DNA): TGTGCCAGCAGCCAAGAAGGGACAAGGGCCCTCTATAGCAATCAGCCCCAGCATTTT.